This T cell receptor beta chain was recovered during a study of blood T cell repertoires in COVID-19. Generated by immunoSEQ multiplex PCR, the TCRdb table keeps only in-frame clones and is missing some. The sample records around 340,000 clones, roughly 90% being singletons. The CDR3 contains 12 residues. V lost 0 bases and J lost 8, with 6 bases in between. CDR1 and CDR2 (germline): SGHRS, YFSETQ. The source material was peripheral blood. This chain uses TRBV5-1 with TRBJ2-1; no firm D call. The sequence came from a woman aged 60-70 years with COVID-19, enrolled during active disease. DNA for the CDR3: TGCGCCAGCAGCTTGGAGCTATATGAGCAGTTCTTC. Translated, it gives CASSLELYEQFF. The entire variable domain, with the rest obtained from reference TRBV5-1 and TRBJ2-1, is as follows: KAGVTQTPRYLIKTRGQQVTLSCSPISGHRSVSWYQQTPGQGLQFLFEYFSETQRNKGNFPGRFSGRQFSNSRSEMNVSTLELGDSALYLCASSLELYEQFFGPGTRLTVL.